These 27 T cell receptor beta chains share one sample of origin, sequenced in a study of T cell clonality in common variable immunodeficiency. Clones were read by immunoSEQ multiplex PCR, and TCRdb kept only the in-frame ones, dropping some. The record shows about 34,000 clones for this sample, with no singletons present. Sequenced material: peripheral blood mononuclear cells. All receptors derive from a person aged 18 to 75 in good health.

This clone was observed many times. Read sequence stops 3 residues before the CDR3 end, and the germline J gene provides the missing end. The chain has TRBV12-3 or TRBV12-4 and TRBJ1-5; D is undetermined. This CDR3 is built from 13 residues. Trimming removed 2 bases from V and 3 bases from J, with 5 bases in between. The CDR3 loop is CASSLTDNQPQHF. The sequenced CDR3 bases are TGTGCCAGCAGTTTAACAGACAATCAGCCC.

Worth noting for this clone: Coverage ceases 3 residues before the CDR3 finishes, and the germline J gene fills in the end. The gene calls are TRBV13 and TRBJ2-7, with 10 positions matching TRBD1. Per germline, CDR1 PRHDT and CDR2 FYEKMQ (reference sequence). V dropped 4 bases and J dropped 0; count of bases not matched to a gene: 18. The CDR3 contains 20 residues. This CDR3 is CASSSGRGTGAAGASYEQYF. The part of the CDR3 DNA that was read is TGTGCCAGCAGCTCGGGGAGGGGGACAGGGGCCGCCGGGGCCTCCTACGAG.

This clone has ten or more counts. The read terminates 3 residues ahead of where the CDR3 ends, so the germline J gene completes it. The chain is built from TRBV19 and TRBJ2-5, with 10 bases fitting TRBD2. CDR1 is LNHDA, CDR2 SQIVND, per germline (reference sequence). The CDR3 contains 16 residues. V lost 3 bases, J lost 5 bases, and 9 bases stayed unmatched. The covered CDR3 bases are TGTGCCAGTAGTATCCCGGCTAGCGGGAGTTTGGAGACC. Its translation: CASSIPASGSLET. The full CDR3 protein reads CASSIPASGSLETQYF.

This clone was seen at least ten times. Read data end 3 residues before the CDR3 end; the end is taken from the germline J gene. This chain links TRBV5-1 with TRBJ2-2; possible D gene TRBD2, 5 bases. The CDR3 runs to 16 residues. Germline loops: CDR1 SGHRS, CDR2 YFSETQ. V lost 4 bases to trimming and J lost 0 bases, with 13 bases between them. The part of the CDR3 DNA that was read is TGCGCCAGCAGCATCGCGCGGACTGCGAACACCGGGGAG. Translating it yields CASSIARTANTGE. The whole CDR3 protein reads CASSIARTANTGELFF.

This clone was seen ten or more times. Sequencing ends 3 residues short of the CDR3 end; the germline J gene provides the rest. The rearrangement joins TRBV5-4 to TRBJ2-3; 8 bases align to TRBD1. CDR1 and CDR2 (germline): SGHNT, YYREEE (reference sequence). After removal of 9 bases from V and 1 base from J, the junction contained 10 bases not matched to a gene. The CDR3 totals 15 residues. CDR3 DNA (partial): TGTGCCACCACCGACAGGGGCTCACGCACAGATACG. The encoded protein is CATTDRGSRTDT. The complete CDR3 sequence is CATTDRGSRTDTQYF.

This clone was counted only a few times. The CDR3 goes on 3 residues after the read ends, and that part is filled in from the germline J gene. The V gene is TRBV18, the J gene TRBJ2-1, with 11 bases fitting TRBD2. Germline CDR1 KGHSH, CDR2 LQKENI. This CDR3 has 16 amino acids. Losses at the gene ends were 1 base for V and 4 bases for J; bases not matched to a gene: 3. The sequenced CDR3 bases are TGTGCCAGCTCACCACGTCTAGCGGGAGGTTACAATGAG. This gives the protein CASSPRLAGGYNE. The full-length CDR3 reads as CASSPRLAGGYNEQFF.

This clone occurred many times. The read stops 3 residues short of the end of the CDR3; the missing end is completed from the germline J gene. V gene TRBV20-1 combines with J gene TRBJ2-7, with a tentative D call TRBD2 (5 bases). Trimming took 5 bases from V and 0 from J, leaving 14 bases between them. CDR1 and CDR2 (germline): DFQATT, SNEGSKA (reference sequence). The CDR3 has 14 amino acids. The CDR3 loop is CSAPRAASSYEQYF. CDR3 bases read: TGCAGTGCTCCGAGGGCCGCGAGCTCCTACGAG.

This clone was recorded a few times. Sequencing ends 3 residues short of the CDR3 end; the germline J gene provides the rest. The chain joins TRBV2 to TRBJ1-5; the match to TRBD1 covers 7 bases. The trim removed 10 bases at V and 3 bases at J, leaving 12 bases unmatched. This CDR3 contains 15 residues. Germline V gives CDR1 SNHLY, CDR2 FYNNEI. The chain's CDR3 is CATAPGTAYNQPQHF. The sequenced CDR3 bases are TGTGCCACCGCCCCCGGGACAGCCTACAATCAGCCC.

With regard to this clone: Being one base from a much bigger clone, this may be a read error. The chain's CDR3 is CASSQDSGNTIYF. The CDR3 DNA, read in part, is TGTGCCAGCAGCCAGGACTCTGGAAACACC. This chain joins TRBV11-3 and TRBJ1-3, with D uncertain. The missing CDR3 end, 3 residues past where the read stops, is filled in from the germline J gene. The V end was cut by 5 bases, the J end by 0 bases, with 5 bases between. In germline, CDR1 is SGHNT, CDR2 YENEEA. This CDR3 is built from 13 residues. Variable domain in full (rest from reference TRBV11-3 and TRBJ1-3): EAGVVQSPRYKIIEKKQPVAFWCNPISGHNTLYWYLQNLGQGPELLIRYENEEAVDDSQLPKDRFSAERLKGVDSTLKIQPAELGDSAVYLCASSQDSGNTIYFGEGSWLTVV.

In its sample, this clone is medium-sized. The sequenced fragment ends 3 residues before the CDR3 boundary, so the rest is inferred from the germline J gene. The chain couples TRBV5-5 to TRBJ1-2, with 8 bases that match TRBD1. This CDR3 has 13 residues. Germline V lookup: CDR1 SGHKS, CDR2 YYEKEE (reference sequence). The ends lost 4 bases at V and 3 bases at J; junction bases unmatched: 2. This CDR3 reads CASSETGDYGYTF. The covered CDR3 bases are TGTGCCAGCAGCGAGACAGGGGACTATGGC.

In its sample, this clone was seen many times. Read data end 3 residues before the CDR3 end; the end is taken from the germline J gene. The gene calls are TRBV12-3 or TRBV12-4 and TRBJ1-3; D uncertain. Trimming took 3 bases from V and 3 from J, leaving 12 bases between them. The CDR3 length is 15 residues. This chain's CDR3 is CASSFVLAGGNTIYF. The DNA read from the CDR3 is TGTGCCAGCAGTTTTGTCCTAGCTGGTGGAAACACC.

This clone was detected a few times. The DNA ends 3 residues before the CDR3 does, and the rest of the CDR3 is filled in from the germline J gene. The chain links TRBV11-2 to TRBJ1-6; 7 nucleotides line up with TRBD1. The CDR3 has 14 residues. Germline trimming cut 3 bases from V and 6 bases from J; bases unmatched to any gene: 2. Looked up from germline, CDR1 is SGHAT and CDR2 is FQNNGV. The CDR3 protein is CASSFNRGNSPLHF. The CDR3 bases that were read are TGTGCCAGCAGCTTTAACAGGGGTAATTCACCC.

This clone was found many times. This chain's CDR3 is CASRGTSGNYEQYF. Incomplete CDR3 DNA: TGTGCCAGCAGGGGGACTAGCGGTAACTACGAG. The chain couples TRBV2 to TRBJ2-7; 11 bases line up with TRBD2. Read sequence stops 3 residues before the CDR3 end, and the germline J gene provides the missing end. The CDR3 is made up of 14 amino acids. V trimming: 6 bases; J trimming: 3 bases; junction bases outside the gene matches: 4. Germline lookup yields CDR1 SNHLY and CDR2 FYNNEI.

The table lists this clone with many counts. The read falls 3 residues short of the CDR3 end, and the missing part is taken from the germline J gene. This chain uses TRBV19 with TRBJ2-6, with a possible D match to TRBD1 (6 bases). The CDR3 loop spans 16 amino acids. Germline V gene lookup returns CDR1 LNHDA and CDR2 SQIVND (reference sequence). With 5 bases removed from V and 0 bases from J, the gap between germline ends came to 11 bases. The covered CDR3 bases are TGTGCCAGTAGTCCAAACAGGGACTCTGGGGCCAACGTC. It codes for CASSPNRDSGANV. From start to end, the CDR3 is CASSPNRDSGANVLTF.

This clone was counted many times. The read is 3 residues too short to cover the CDR3 end, so that end is filled in from the germline J gene. The chain has TRBV2 and TRBJ2-7; 12 nucleotides align to TRBD2. Germline assignment: CDR1 SNHLY and CDR2 FYNNEI. The CDR3 consists of 15 residues. V dropped 6 bases and J dropped 6; count of bases not matched to a gene: 9. The CDR3 here is CASSPTSGSSGEQYF. The part of the CDR3 DNA that was read is TGTGCCAGCAGCCCGACTAGCGGGAGTTCAGGCGAG.

Many counts were recorded for this clone. The CDR3 end falls 3 residues outside the read, so it is completed with the germline J gene. The chain employs TRBV19 and TRBJ2-3; TRBD1 matches at 8 bases. With V trimmed by 5 bases and J by 4 bases, 14 bases remained unmatched. The CDR3 contains 17 residues. The germline CDR1 and CDR2 sequences are LNHDA and SQIVND (reference sequence). CDR3 in amino acids: CASSLQHTGTGPDTQYF. The CDR3 bases that were read are TGTGCCAGTAGTTTACAACACACGGGGACAGGACCAGATACG.

This clone was detected ten times or more. The observed sequence ends 3 residues before the CDR3 terminus, with the missing tail filled in from the germline J gene. This chain joins TRBV6-2 or TRBV6-3 and TRBJ2-7; 8 bases map to TRBD2. The CDR3 contains 16 residues. J was trimmed by 4 bases and V by 5 bases; bases with no gene match: 13. Germline-derived CDR1 and CDR2 are MNHEY and SVGEGT. This chain's CDR3 is CASSPFAVAGTYEQYF. CDR3 DNA, as far as it was read: TGTGCCAGCAGTCCTTTCGCAGTAGCGGGGACGTACGAG.

This clone showed up many times. Coverage ceases 3 residues before the CDR3 finishes, and the germline J gene fills in the end. The rearrangement uses TRBV10-3 and TRBJ2-4; tentative D call: TRBD2 (6 bases). The V gene lost 4 bases and the J gene lost 2 bases, with 12 bases spanning the gap. CDR1 is ENHRY and CDR2 is SYGVKD in the germline V gene. The CDR3 spans 15 residues. Here the CDR3 reads CAISVGGSTKNIQYF. The CDR3 DNA, read in part, is TGTGCCATCAGTGTAGGAGGGTCGACCAAAAACATT.

This clone has ten or more counts. The sequenced fragment ends 3 residues before the CDR3 boundary, so the rest is inferred from the germline J gene. The chain combines TRBV12-3 or TRBV12-4 with TRBJ2-1; D is possibly TRBD2 (5 bases). This CDR3 is built from 15 residues. Deletions cut 2 bases from V and 3 bases from J, with 11 bases between. This chain's CDR3 is CASSLSGRSYNEQFF. The sequenced CDR3 bases are TGTGCCAGCAGTTTAAGCGGACGGAGCTACAATGAG.

In this sample, this clone turned up many times. The CDR3 end is not reached by the read, which stops 3 residues before it; the germline J gene fills it in. This sequence joins TRBV12-3 or TRBV12-4 and TRBJ1-3; D is undetermined. With 1 base removed from V and 1 base from J, the gap between germline ends came to 8 bases. The length of the CDR3 is 15 residues. The CDR3 region is CASSLDRWSGNTIYF. CDR3 bases read: TGTGCCAGCAGTTTAGATCGGTGGTCTGGAAACACC.

This clone appeared many times. The read gets to within 3 residues of the CDR3 end, and the germline J gene fills in the rest. The V call is TRBV19, the J call TRBJ1-5, with 7 bases lining up with TRBD1. J was trimmed by 6 bases and V by 5 bases; bases with no gene match: 13. CDR1 is LNHDA and CDR2 is SQIVND in the germline V gene (reference sequence). This CDR3 is 16 amino acids long. The CDR3 reads CASSPSGQLDSQPQHF. CDR3 DNA (partial): TGTGCCAGTAGTCCCTCGGGACAGCTCGACAGTCAGCCC.

This clone has at least ten counts. Read coverage stops 3 residues before the CDR3 terminus; the germline J gene supplies the remainder. V and J are TRBV6-1 and TRBJ2-6, with D unresolved. From germline, CDR1 is MNHNS and CDR2 SASEGT. The CDR3 runs to 17 residues. V lost 0 bases and J 0 bases, leaving 9 bases between the germline ends. The chain's CDR3 is CASSEASFNSGANVLTF. The covered CDR3 bases are TGTGCCAGCAGTGAAGCATCCTTTAACTCTGGGGCCAACGTC.

This clone was counted at least ten times. The sequenced CDR3 bases are TGTGCCAGCCTCGGGGGGGAGACC. Translating gives CASLGGET. The full-length CDR3 reads as CASLGGETQYF. V gene TRBV11-2 combines with J gene TRBJ2-5; 7 bases are shared with TRBD2. The CDR3 goes on 3 residues after the read ends, and that part is filled in from the germline J gene. Germline loops: CDR1 SGHAT, CDR2 FQNNGV. Losses at the gene ends were 8 bases for V and 5 bases for J; bases not matched to a gene: 2. This CDR3 has 11 residues.

This clone came up many times. Read sequence stops 3 residues before the CDR3 end, and the germline J gene provides the missing end. The chain has TRBV12-3 or TRBV12-4 and TRBJ1-2; D call uncertain. Between the trimmed V and J ends, which lost 5 bases and 0 bases, there was a span of 10 bases. There are 14 residues in the CDR3. The sequenced part of the CDR3 DNA is TGTGCCAGCAGTGGTCACAGAGCTAACTATGGC. It encodes CASSGHRANYG. The whole CDR3 sequence is CASSGHRANYGYTF.

This clone came up many times. The CDR3 end is not reached by the read, which stops 3 residues before it; the germline J gene fills it in. The chain joins TRBV11-1 to TRBJ2-3; 7 bases match TRBD1. This CDR3 is built from 13 residues. Trimming cost V 2 bases and J 6 bases; bases outside gene matches: 2. Germline loops: CDR1 SGHAT, CDR2 FQDESV (reference sequence). Incomplete CDR3 DNA: TGTGCCAGCAGCTTAAGAGGGGGCGATACG. Encoded protein: CASSLRGGDT. From start to end, the CDR3 is CASSLRGGDTQYF.

This clone was counted many times. The read ends 3 residues early relative to the CDR3; the germline J gene fills the gap. The chain combines TRBV4-1 with TRBJ2-7; 8 bases are a match to TRBD1. The ends lost 3 bases at V and 2 bases at J; junction bases unmatched: 3. Germline V gene lookup returns CDR1 MGHRA and CDR2 YSYEKL. This CDR3 comprises 14 residues. The CDR3 reads CASSHQQGAYEQYF. The CDR3 bases that were read are TGCGCCAGCAGCCACCAACAGGGGGCCTACGAG.

This clone was found many times. The sequenced fragment ends 3 residues before the CDR3 boundary, so the rest is inferred from the germline J gene. The chain links TRBV14 to TRBJ1-4; the D gene is possibly TRBD1 (5 bases). The CDR3 is 15 residues long. The V end lost 3 bases, the J end lost 6 bases, and 14 bases lay between the germline ends. Germline V gene lookup returns CDR1 SGHDN and CDR2 FVKESK. Incomplete CDR3 DNA: TGTGCCAGCAGCCACTTCTCGGGGGTCGATGAAAAA. It specifies CASSHFSGVDEK. The complete CDR3 reads CASSHFSGVDEKLFF.